This entry lists 25 T cell receptor beta chains sequenced from one sample in a study of blood T cell repertoires in COVID-19. The assay was immunoSEQ multiplex PCR, and TCRdb's table has in-frame clones only and misses some. Found here are 650,000 to 800,000 clones, 75% to 90% of them singletons; the top ten hold approximately 0.3%. The source material was peripheral blood. The source of these receptors is a woman aged 18-35 years with acute or convalescent COVID-19.

This sequence joins TRBV10-3 and TRBJ1-5; unclear D gene. CDR1 is ENHRY and CDR2 is SYGVKD in the germline V gene. The CDR3 runs 16 residues. V lost 2 bases, J lost 0 bases, and 11 bases lay in between. The CDR3 spells CAISEAGRNSNQPQHF. The CDR3 DNA follows: TGTGCCATCAGTGAGGCCGGGAGAAATAGCAATCAGCCCCAGCATTTT.

The chain employs TRBV29-1 and TRBJ2-7; 12 nucleotides match TRBD1. Unmatched junction bases numbered 9, after V lost 2 bases and J lost 1 base. The germline CDR1 and CDR2 sequences are SQVTM and ANQGSEA. This CDR3 is built from 17 residues. The CDR3 is CSVEIGTGGLGSYEQYF. In nucleotides, the CDR3 is TGCAGCGTTGAAATAGGGACAGGGGGCTTAGGTTCCTACGAGCAGTACTTC.

This chain connects TRBV5-6 to TRBJ1-2; D is perhaps TRBD1 (5 bases). The V end was cut by 3 bases, the J end by 5 bases, with 20 bases between. Germline CDR1 SGHDT, CDR2 YYEEEE. The CDR3 is 16 amino acids. The CDR3 coding sequence is TGTGCCAGCAGCTCAGGCAGGGTGATCGGAGATTATGGCTACACCTTC. It encodes CASSSGRVIGDYGYTF.

J is TRBJ1-2 and V is TRBV6-6, with D unclear. The CDR3 is made up of 14 amino acids. Trimming took 2 bases from V and 5 from J, leaving 12 bases between them. Germline CDR1 reads MNHNY; CDR2 reads SVGAGI (reference sequence). CDR3 sequence (DNA): TGTGCCAGCAGTTACCCCAGGTCCGATTATGGCTACACCTTC. This encodes CASSYPRSDYGYTF.

This chain links TRBV9 with TRBJ2-3; 10 nucleotides align to TRBD2. Germline V lookup: CDR1 SGDLS, CDR2 YYNGEE. With V trimmed by 4 bases and J by 4 bases, 9 bases remained unmatched. The length of the CDR3 is 16 residues. CDR3 protein: CASSPQRGGGPDTQYF. CDR3 DNA sequence: TGTGCCAGCAGCCCTCAGCGGGGGGGAGGGCCAGATACGCAGTATTTT.

This chain joins TRBV6-1 and TRBJ2-4; TRBD2 agrees at 7 bases. Germline trimming cut 3 bases from V and 7 bases from J; bases unmatched to any gene: 9. This CDR3 is 15 amino acids long. CDR1 is MNHNS and CDR2 is SASEGT in the germline V gene. The CDR3 is CASSDLVGEGNIQYF. The CDR3 region has the DNA TGTGCCAGCAGTGACCTCGTCGGGGAGGGGAACATTCAGTACTTC.

The CDR3 DNA reads as TGTGCCAGCTCACCCCGAGGTGCGCCAAGCAATCAGCCCCAGCATTTT. Its translation: CASSPRGAPSNQPQHF. This chain uses TRBV18 with TRBJ1-5; D is unresolved. CDR3 size: 16 residues. Germline V lookup: CDR1 KGHSH, CDR2 LQKENI. V shed 3 bases and J shed 1 base, with 13 bases lying between them.

This chain uses TRBV12-3 or TRBV12-4 with TRBJ2-5; TRBD1 is a possible D gene (5 bases). V was clipped by 6 bases and J by 4 bases, with 12 bases between them. This CDR3 comprises 13 residues. DNA of the CDR3: TGTGCCAGCAGGGAAAGGGGCGTAGAGACCCAGTACTTC. It specifies CASRERGVETQYF.

This chain joins TRBV19 and TRBJ2-7; 11 positions match TRBD1. There are 14 residues in the CDR3. CDR1 is LNHDA and CDR2 is SQIVND in the germline V gene (reference sequence). V trimming: 7 bases; J trimming: 6 bases; junction bases outside the gene matches: 8. CDR3 DNA: TGTGCCAGTACCTTCGGACAGGGGGCGAGCGAGCAGTACTTC. It yields the protein CASTFGQGASEQYF.

CDR3 nucleotide sequence: TGTGCCTGGGGGCAGGACACGGGAGTCACAGATACGCAGTATTTT. It translates to CAWGQDTGVTDTQYF. This chain joins TRBV30 and TRBJ2-3, with D possibly matching TRBD2 (6 bases). V shed 5 bases and J shed 2 bases, with 17 bases lying between them. Germline V CDR1 and CDR2: GTSNPN, SVGIG (reference sequence). This CDR3 contains 15 residues.

V usage is TRBV5-1 and J usage is TRBJ1-1, with unresolved D. Between the trimmed V and J ends, which lost 4 bases and 4 bases, there was a span of 14 bases. CDR1 is SGHRS, CDR2 YFSETQ, per germline. CDR3 length: 14 amino acids. The CDR3 region has the DNA TGCGCCAGCAGCGCCTCGACTGCGGGCACTGAAGCTTTCTTT. Translating gives CASSASTAGTEAFF.

The rearrangement joins TRBV2 to TRBJ2-7; unclear D gene. This CDR3 has 14 residues. Germline values: CDR1 SNHLY, CDR2 FYNNEI. Trimming removed 5 bases at V and 3 bases at J, with 14 bases between. CDR3 sequence reads: CASSLRVRIYEQYF. CDR3 nucleotide sequence: TGTGCCAGCAGTTTACGTGTGCGGATCTACGAGCAGTACTTC.

V is TRBV7-6 and J is TRBJ1-1; possible D gene TRBD1, 6 bases. The V gene's germline CDR1 is SGHVS and CDR2 FNYEAQ. Trimming shortened V by 3 bases and J by 1 base, and 9 bases separated the two germline ends. CDR3 length: 14 amino acids. The CDR3 nucleotides read TGTGCCAGCAGCTTTGACAGGTGGAACACTGAAGCTTTCTTT. Its protein is CASSFDRWNTEAFF.

This clone was counted once. The chain joins TRBV18 to TRBJ1-4; tentatively, D is TRBD1 (5 bases). Trimming shortened V by 3 bases and J by 8 bases, and 16 bases separated the two germline ends. Germline V gives CDR1 KGHSH, CDR2 LQKENI. This CDR3 region has 15 residues. The CDR3 bases are TGTGCCAGCTCACCGGACGGGCCACGGGGGGAAAAACTGTTTTTT. This gives the protein CASSPDGPRGEKLFF.

This clone has a handful of counts. The chain employs TRBV11-2 and TRBJ1-2; perhaps TRBD1 as D (6 bases). V lost 5 bases and J lost 0, with 16 bases in between. CDR1 SGHAT and CDR2 FQNNGV come from the germline V gene. This CDR3 contains 16 residues. The CDR3 sequence: CASSPGTPTTNYGYTF. CDR3 DNA: TGTGCCAGCAGCCCAGGGACACCTACTACTAACTATGGCTACACCTTC.

This sequence joins TRBV4-3 and TRBJ2-1; TRBD2 matches 8 bases. Germline trimming cut 0 bases from V and 0 bases from J; bases unmatched to any gene: 4. The CDR3 length is 17 residues. Germline loops: CDR1 LGHNA, CDR2 YSLEER. The CDR3 bases are TGCGCCAGCAGCCAAGAGCTAGCGGGTAGCTCCTACAATGAGCAGTTCTTC. Protein sequence: CASSQELAGSSYNEQFF.

The gene calls are TRBV29-1 and TRBJ1-1, with 7 positions matching TRBD1. The CDR3 runs 16 residues. V lost 3 bases and J lost 8; bases outside the gene matches: 18. Germline V lookup: CDR1 SQVTM, CDR2 ANQGSEA. CDR3 DNA: TGCAGCGTTGAGGGCCAATACAGGGGTAGCTTTTTAGAAGCTTTCTTT. The encoded protein is CSVEGQYRGSFLEAFF.

This clone is a singleton in its sample. This chain links TRBV9 with TRBJ1-2, with 10 bases lining up with TRBD1. V dropped 0 bases and J dropped 0; count of bases not matched to a gene: 14. The CDR3 runs to 20 residues. CDR1 and CDR2 (germline): SGDLS, YYNGEE. CDR3 sequence: CASSVDPSDRGSTANYGYTF. Written as DNA, the CDR3 is TGTGCCAGCAGCGTAGACCCCTCGGACAGGGGGTCTACAGCTAACTATGGCTACACCTTC. Filled out from reference TRBV9 and TRBJ1-2, the complete variable domain reads DSGVTQTPKHLITATGQRVTLRCSPRSGDLSVYWYQQSLDQGLQFLIQYYNGEERAKGNILERFSAQQFPDLHSELNLSSLELGDSALYFCASSVDPSDRGSTANYGYTFGSGTRLTVV.

The rearrangement uses TRBV12-5 and TRBJ1-2; 7 bases match TRBD1. CDR1 is LGHNT, CDR2 FRNRAP, per germline. V lost 4 bases and J lost 8; bases outside the gene matches: 16. This CDR3 region has 16 residues. In DNA form, the CDR3 reads TGTGCTAGTGGTTCAACAGACAGGGATGGAATACTAGGCTACACCTTC. Protein product: CASGSTDRDGILGYTF.

V and J are TRBV18 and TRBJ1-4; the match to TRBD1 covers 7 bases. Germline CDR1 and CDR2: KGHSH and LQKENI. V gave up 5 bases and J gave up 1 base; unmatched junction bases: 4. The CDR3 covers 15 residues. CDR3 loop: CASSRGTVTNEKLFF. CDR3 in DNA: TGTGCCAGCTCAAGAGGGACAGTAACTAATGAAAAACTGTTTTTT.

The V call is TRBV6-9, the J call TRBJ2-1; 10 bases are a match to TRBD2. The trim removed 4 bases at V and 8 bases at J, leaving 5 bases unmatched. The CDR3 sequence is 14 residues long. Germline CDR1 reads MNHGY; CDR2 reads SVAAGI. DNA of the CDR3: TGTGCCAGCAGTTTGGGACTAGCGAGCGATGAGCAGTTCTTC. Protein: CASSLGLASDEQFF.

This clone appeared once. The chain combines TRBV12-5 with TRBJ2-1; 9 bases match TRBD2. Germline loops: CDR1 LGHNT, CDR2 FRNRAP. This CDR3 contains 18 residues. After removal of 2 bases from V and 7 bases from J, the junction contained 15 bases not matched to a gene. The CDR3 sequence: CASGLPTGFGGGANEQFF. CDR3 sequence (DNA): TGTGCTAGTGGTTTGCCTACCGGGTTTGGCGGGGGGGCTAATGAGCAGTTCTTC.

This clone was detected only once. V usage is TRBV30 and J usage is TRBJ2-2, with a possible D match to TRBD1 (6 bases). The CDR3 covers 14 residues. The ends were cut back, 4 bases at V and 4 bases at J, with 13 bases in the middle. Germline CDR1 reads GTSNPN; CDR2 reads SVGIG (reference sequence). CDR3 bases: TGTGCCTGGAACAGGGTTCAAGGCACCGGGGAGCTGTTTTTT. The encoded protein is CAWNRVQGTGELFF.

The rearrangement joins TRBV15 to TRBJ1-1; a possible D gene is TRBD1 (6 bases). Looked up from germline, CDR1 is LNHNV and CDR2 is YYDKDF (reference sequence). The CDR3 loop spans 15 amino acids. Trimming took 4 bases from V and 1 from J, leaving 13 bases between them. The CDR3 protein is CATSKGIQGNTEAFF. The CDR3 nucleotides are TGTGCCACCAGCAAAGGAATACAGGGGAACACTGAAGCTTTCTTT.

The V gene is TRBV18, the J gene TRBJ1-4, with 7 bases fitting TRBD1. V shed 0 bases, J shed 0 bases, and the junction held 4 bases outside the gene matches. This CDR3 has 17 amino acids. The V gene's germline CDR1 is KGHSH and CDR2 LQKENI. CDR3 region: CASSPPGTASTNEKLFF. For the CDR3, the DNA is TGTGCCAGCTCACCACCCGGGACAGCCTCAACTAATGAAAAACTGTTTTTT.